This T cell receptor (beta chain) came from a study of shared clonotypes between healthy human individuals. Study overall: In total, the donors were two women and a few men aged 18 to 49.

The CDR3 runs 13 residues. Germline assignment: CDR1 KGHSH and CDR2 LQKENI. The V gene lost 4 bases and the J gene lost 7 bases, with 10 bases spanning the gap. The unsorted samples took 90 million or so PBMCs to get genomic DNA. Over several immunoSEQ plates, each subset's genomic DNA was distributed in even portions. Assay used: immunoSEQ multiplex PCR; TCRdb lists only in-frame clones, some missing. This table holds about 480,000 clones, around 79% found once. The rearrangement uses TRBV18 and TRBJ2-2; no definite D call. The TCR comes from a woman in her 40s in good health. Some clones in this sample may be carry-over from other donors' samples. The sample consisted of PBMCs. The CDR3: CASSRGVDGELFF. CDR3 sequence (DNA): TGTGCCAGCTCACGAGGTGTGGACGGGGAGCTGTTTTTT.